Each of the 9 T cell receptor beta chains below was sequenced from the same sample in a study of a mutant IDH1 vaccine in newly diagnosed glioma. As to time point: week 47, end of study. Every single dose of the vaccine, 300 ug of mutant IDH1 20-mer peptide, came with topical imiquimod. No antigen has been assigned to these receptors. The method was immunoSEQ multiplex PCR; TCRdb's version includes in-frame clones alone and lacks a portion of them. The sample has around 94,000 clones, about nine tenths seen once. The specimen comprised PBMCs, sampled from a glioma patient whose treatment included an IDH1 peptide vaccine. Receptors originate from a woman aged 45-60 years with glioma.

The rearrangement joins TRBV10-3 to TRBJ2-3; TRBD1 agrees at 8 bases. Germline V gene lookup returns CDR1 ENHRY and CDR2 SYGVKD. With 4 bases clipped from V and 2 bases from J, the junction kept 5 bases outside the gene matches. CDR3 length: 15 amino acids. CDR3 DNA: TGTGCCATCAGTGCCGGGACAGGCACCACAGATACGCAGTATTTT. Its protein is CAISAGTGTTDTQYF.

The V and J genes are TRBV18 and TRBJ2-5; D remains ambiguous. The germline gives CDR1 KGHSH, CDR2 LQKENI. This CDR3 contains 11 residues. V shed 2 bases and J shed 5 bases, with 3 bases lying between them. CDR3 in amino acids: CASSPGETQYF. The CDR3, as DNA: TGTGCCAGCTCACCAGGGGAGACCCAGTACTTC.

This clone was counted a few times. The chain recombines TRBV4-1 with TRBJ2-5, with D maybe TRBD2 (7 bases). The germline CDR1 and CDR2 sequences are MGHRA and YSYEKL. The CDR3 length is 15 residues. The ends were cut back, 4 bases at V and 2 bases at J, with 14 bases in the middle. This chain's CDR3 is CASSPLGGGQETQYF. For the CDR3, the DNA is TGCGCCAGCAGCCCCCTGGGAGGGGGACAAGAGACCCAGTACTTC.

CDR3: CASSTGGRNIQYF. The CDR3, as DNA: TGTGCCAGTAGTACAGGGGGCCGGAACATTCAGTACTTC. The V call is TRBV19, the J call TRBJ2-4; 8 bases line up with TRBD1. This CDR3 region has 13 residues. CDR1 is LNHDA, CDR2 SQIVND, per germline (reference sequence). Trimming took 4 bases from V and 7 from J; bases not matched to a gene: 3.

The chain links TRBV2 to TRBJ2-7, with D possibly being TRBD1 (5 bases). Germline V gene data show CDR1 as SNHLY and CDR2 as FYNNEI. Trimming removed 6 bases from V and 4 bases from J, with 13 bases in between. The CDR3 is 13 residues long. In DNA, the CDR3 is TGTGCCAGCAGCCTCAGGGCGCTGTACGAGCAGTACTTC. It codes for CASSLRALYEQYF.

The rearrangement links TRBV6-4 to TRBJ2-2; no reliable D call. The CDR3 has 12 residues. V was clipped by 6 bases and J by 6 bases, with 8 bases between them. CDR1 MRHNA and CDR2 SNTAGT come from the germline V gene. Here the CDR3 DNA reads TGTGCCAGCAGACCCCCCGCCGGGGAGCTGTTTTTT. Translating gives CASRPPAGELFF.

The chain joins TRBV2 to TRBJ2-5; TRBD2 matches at 7 bases. V lost 3 bases, J lost 4 bases, and 11 bases stayed unmatched. CDR1 and CDR2 from the germline V gene are SNHLY and FYNNEI. The CDR3 is made up of 16 amino acids. CDR3 sequence: CASSEGGAGDLETQYF. In DNA, the CDR3 is TGTGCCAGCAGTGAGGGTGGGGCGGGAGACTTAGAGACCCAGTACTTC.

This chain connects TRBV7-2 to TRBJ1-5; maybe TRBD1 (5 bases). This CDR3 spans 16 amino acids. V was pared by 4 bases and J by 4 bases, with 17 bases between. Germline V lookup: CDR1 SGHTA, CDR2 FQGNSA. CDR3 bases: TGTGCCAGCAGCTCCCCCGCGGCCTGGGGGAATCAGCCCCAGCATTTT. This translates into CASSSPAAWGNQPQHF. Based on the CDR3 plus reference TRBV7-2 and TRBJ1-5, the full variable domain is GAGVSQSPSNKVTEKGKDVELRCDPISGHTALYWYRQSLGQGLEFLIYFQGNSAPDKSGLPSDRFSAERTGGSVSTLTIQRTQQEDSAVYLCASSSPAAWGNQPQHFGDGTRLSIL.

The rearrangement links TRBV5-1 to TRBJ1-2; the match to TRBD1 covers 8 bases. Germline CDR1 is SGHRS and CDR2 is YFSETQ. The V gene end was trimmed by 0 bases and the J gene end by 6 bases; junction bases not matched to a gene: 7. The CDR3 covers 15 residues. The CDR3 loop reads CASSLATTGVDGYTF. In DNA, the CDR3 is TGCGCCAGCAGCTTGGCCACGACAGGGGTGGATGGCTACACCTTC.